The rows below give T cell receptor beta chains drawn from one sample of a study of lymphopenia after photon versus proton radiotherapy. Here immunoSEQ multiplex PCR was the method, and the copy in TCRdb shows in-frame clones only, minus some. The table records approximately 80,000 clones, 65% to 85% of them present only once. The source was peripheral blood, collected from a patient treated with proton-based radiotherapy. Every receptor here comes from a man aged 55-75 years with pancreatic cancer. Both conserved end residues are part of each CDR3. Each record gives: clone size, V gene, J gene, CDR3 protein. Clone sizes are given selectively: once, few, many, or a class where the clone is expanded.

>-|TRBV7-2|TRBJ2-3
CASSPQGTGFYASTDTQYF
>-|TRBV6-9|TRBJ1-1
CASSQQGLTEAFF
>-|TRBV7-8|TRBJ2-1
CASSLQGVLYNEQFF
>-|TRBV11-1|TRBJ2-5
CASSVSGRAGETQYF
>-|TRBV19|TRBJ1-2
CASSPIPSGGYTF
>few|TRBV5-4|TRBJ2-2
CASSLGLAGTGELFF
>-|TRBV4-3|TRBJ1-2
CASSQDRMGRGYGYTF
>-|TRBV15|TRBJ2-1
CATSRVLLSGRAYNEQFF
>-|TRBV11-3|TRBJ2-3
CASSLGSGSGPDTQYF
>-|TRBV2|TRBJ2-1
CATKADYNEQFF
>few|TRBV7-9|TRBJ1-1
CASSLEIENTEAFF
>-|TRBV20-1|TRBJ2-7
CSARDYYEQYF
>-|TRBV5-1|TRBJ2-1
CASSLAGGSSYNEQFF
>once|TRBV7-2|TRBJ1-2
CASSLGVGNGYTF
>-|TRBV19|TRBJ1-2
CASSSFYGYTF
>-|TRBV5-1|TRBJ1-1
CASSSRGSDTEAFF
>-|TRBV18|TRBJ2-1
CASSPPKGGEQFF
>-|TRBV7-2|TRBJ2-5
CASSLDLYQETQYF
>-|TRBV29-1|TRBJ1-1
CSADLQGVGEAFF
>-|TRBV7-2|TRBJ2-7
CASSLDRASYEQYF
>-|TRBV11-2|TRBJ2-2
CASSLAANTGELFF
>-|TRBV7-2|TRBJ2-6
CASSLDIFRVYSGANVLTF
>-|TRBV14|TRBJ1-2
CASSQGQPYGYTF
>few|TRBV28|TRBJ1-1
CASSRGSTEAFF
>-|TRBV7-2|TRBJ2-6
CASSPWGTGTGANVLTF
>-|TRBV7-8|TRBJ1-1
CASSSGGGTEAFF